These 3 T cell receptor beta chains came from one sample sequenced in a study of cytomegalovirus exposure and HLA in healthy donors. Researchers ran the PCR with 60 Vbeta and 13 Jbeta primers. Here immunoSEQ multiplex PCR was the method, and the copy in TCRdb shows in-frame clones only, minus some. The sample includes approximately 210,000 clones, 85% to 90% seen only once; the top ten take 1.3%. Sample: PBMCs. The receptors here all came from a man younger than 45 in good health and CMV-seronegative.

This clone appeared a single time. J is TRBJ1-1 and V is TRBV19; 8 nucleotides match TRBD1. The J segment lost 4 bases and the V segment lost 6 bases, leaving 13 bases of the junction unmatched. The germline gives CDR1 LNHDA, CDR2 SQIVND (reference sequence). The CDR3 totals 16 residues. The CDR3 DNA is TGTGCCAGTAGACCCAACAGGGGGTGGGAGAGCACTGAAGCTTTCTTT. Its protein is CASRPNRGWESTEAFF.

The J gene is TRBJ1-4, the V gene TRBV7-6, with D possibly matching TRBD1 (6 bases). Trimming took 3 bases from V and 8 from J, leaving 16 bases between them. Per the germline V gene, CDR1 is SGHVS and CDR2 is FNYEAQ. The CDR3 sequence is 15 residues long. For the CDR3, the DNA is TGTGCCAGCAGCTTCGGGGGGCCTCCGACCGAAAAACTGTTTTTT. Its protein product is CASSFGGPPTEKLFF.

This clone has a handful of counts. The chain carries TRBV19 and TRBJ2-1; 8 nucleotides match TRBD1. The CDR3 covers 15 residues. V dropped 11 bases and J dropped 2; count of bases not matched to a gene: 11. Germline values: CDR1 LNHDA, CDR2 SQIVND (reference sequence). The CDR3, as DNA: TGTGCCGCTGCCACCGGACAGGGAACCTACAATGAGCAGTTCTTC. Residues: CAAATGQGTYNEQFF. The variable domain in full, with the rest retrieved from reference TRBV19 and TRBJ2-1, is DGGITQSPKYLFRKEGQNVTLSCEQNLNHDAMYWYRQDPGQGLRLIYYSQIVNDFQKGDIAEGYSVSREKKESFPLTVTSAQKNPTAFYLCAAATGQGTYNEQFFGPGTRLTVL.